These 9 T cell receptor beta chains share one sample of origin, sequenced in a study of blood T cell repertoires in COVID-19. Assay used: immunoSEQ multiplex PCR; TCRdb lists only in-frame clones, some missing. Among about 45,000 clones listed, approximately 91% were seen once. Sequenced: peripheral blood. The receptors were sampled from a human donor in a cohort sampled during active COVID-19.

The chain links TRBV9 to TRBJ2-1; D remains ambiguous. Trimming cost V 0 bases and J 6 bases, with 13 bases left between them. CDR3 length: 15 amino acids. Germline assignment: CDR1 SGDLS and CDR2 YYNGEE. The DNA for the CDR3 is TGTGCCAGCAGCGTAGACGTTAGTCTTCTCAATGAGCAGTTCTTC. Translation gives CASSVDVSLLNEQFF.

The chain links TRBV24-1 to TRBJ2-5, with 10 bases fitting TRBD1. The J segment lost 5 bases and the V segment lost 3 bases, leaving 5 bases of the junction unmatched. CDR1 and CDR2 (germline): KGHDR, SFDVKD. This CDR3 spans 15 amino acids. The CDR3 bases are TGTGCCACCAGTGATGACAGGGGGCTAGGGGAGACCCAGTACTTC. It is translated as CATSDDRGLGETQYF.

The V gene is TRBV4-3, the J gene TRBJ1-5; tentatively, D is TRBD1 (5 bases). Germline-derived CDR1 and CDR2 are LGHNA and YSLEER. The CDR3 is 17 residues long. The V gene lost 0 bases and the J gene lost 7 bases, with 19 bases spanning the gap. The CDR3 spells CASSQDIQGRAGQPQHF. The CDR3, as DNA: TGCGCCAGCAGCCAAGATATCCAGGGTCGGGCTGGCCAGCCCCAGCATTTT.

V is TRBV10-2 and J is TRBJ2-2; a possible D gene is TRBD2 (6 bases). CDR1 and CDR2 (germline): WSHSY, SAAADI. The V end was cut by 8 bases, the J end by 1 base, with 11 bases between. The CDR3 is 14 residues long. In DNA, the CDR3 is TGCGCCAGCGTAAGCGGGTGGAACACCGGGGAGCTGTTTTTT. Translating gives CASVSGWNTGELFF.

The chain carries TRBV4-1 and TRBJ2-6; 9 nucleotides match TRBD1. Germline V gives CDR1 MGHRA, CDR2 YSYEKL. This CDR3 contains 18 residues. The V segment lost 5 bases and the J segment 0 bases; nucleotides outside the gene matches: 8. The CDR3 DNA is TGCGCCAGCAGCGGGGGACAGGGTTTCCTCTCTGGGGCCAACGTCCTGACTTTC. Protein sequence: CASSGGQGFLSGANVLTF.

The chain couples TRBV4-3 to TRBJ1-5, with 7 bases fitting TRBD1. V shed 2 bases and J 6 bases; nucleotides not matched to a gene: 7. The CDR3 sequence is 15 residues long. CDR1 LGHNA and CDR2 YSLEER come from the germline V gene. CDR3 coding DNA: TGCGCCAGCAGCCAACAACAGGGGCTGGGTCAGCCCCAGCATTTT. Encoded protein: CASSQQQGLGQPQHF.

V usage is TRBV3-1 (or the pseudogene TRBV3-2) and J usage is TRBJ2-1, with 9 bases aligning to TRBD2. The CDR3 covers 15 residues. The germline V gene encodes CDR1 LGHDT and CDR2 YNNKEL (reference sequence). After removal of 1 base from V and 5 bases from J, the junction contained 3 bases not matched to a gene. The CDR3 nucleotides read TGTGCCAGCAGCCAAGTTCCTAGCGGGGACAATGAGCAGTTCTTC. It codes for CASSQVPSGDNEQFF.

The chain links TRBV6-5 to TRBJ1-1, with 10 bases matching TRBD1. There are 13 residues in the CDR3. Looked up from germline, CDR1 is MNHEY and CDR2 is SVGAGI. V dropped 7 bases and J dropped 5; count of bases not matched to a gene: 4. This CDR3 reads CASKRTGGTEAFF. The DNA of the CDR3 is TGTGCCAGCAAGCGGACAGGGGGGACTGAAGCTTTCTTT.

The chain employs TRBV12-3 or TRBV12-4 and TRBJ2-7; D perhaps matches TRBD1 (5 bases). This CDR3 region has 13 residues. The germline V and J ends were trimmed by 4 bases and 3 bases, with 10 bases remaining between them. The CDR3 region has the DNA TGTGCCAGCAGTTCGTATAGGGGCTACGAGCAGTACTTC. Translated, it gives CASSSYRGYEQYF.